These 14 T cell receptor beta chains were all obtained from the same sample, sequenced in a study of OX40 agonist ivuxolimab in advanced cancers. Repertoires were generated with immunoSEQ multiplex PCR, while TCRdb's copy carries only in-frame clones and drops some. Seen here are 50,000 to 75,000 clones, roughly 90% observed once, and the top ten hold 0.62%. Specimen: CD4+ or CD8+ T cells sorted from blood, collected in a trial of the OX40 agonist ivuxolimab. These TCRs come from an adult with an advanced solid tumor such as melanoma, head and neck, liver or kidney cancer.

The J gene is TRBJ2-1, the V gene TRBV5-5; D might be TRBD2 (6 bases). CDR1 and CDR2 from the germline V gene are SGHKS and YYEKEE (reference sequence). This CDR3 has 16 residues. V lost 4 bases and J lost 0, with 14 bases in between. The CDR3 sequence is CASSPNDGSSYNEQFF. The CDR3 bases are TGTGCCAGCAGCCCAAACGACGGGAGCTCCTACAATGAGCAGTTCTTC.

The chain recombines TRBV7-9 with TRBJ2-5; D is possibly TRBD2 (6 bases). Gene TRBJ2-7 matches the end of the DNA better, so the J call may be wrong. Germline values: CDR1 SEHNR, CDR2 FQNEAQ (reference sequence). The CDR3 covers 14 residues. The chain's CDR3 is CASSLDGGTYEQYF. CDR3 DNA: TGTGCCAGCAGCTTGGACGGAGGGACCTACGAGCAGTACTTC.

The chain combines TRBV11-2 with TRBJ2-7, with unresolved D. The CDR3 length is 12 residues. Deletions cut 3 bases from V and 4 bases from J, with 7 bases between. Germline CDR1 is SGHAT and CDR2 is FQNNGV. The CDR3 loop reads CASSFSGYEQYF. The CDR3 nucleotides are TGTGCCAGCAGCTTTTCGGGTTACGAGCAGTACTTC.

The chain employs TRBV11-3 and TRBJ1-4; 9 bases line up with TRBD1. Germline CDR1 and CDR2: SGHNT and YENEEA. CDR3 length equals 14 residues. J was trimmed by 6 bases and V by 5 bases; bases with no gene match: 4. CDR3 DNA sequence: TGTGCCAGCAGCCACCGGGACAGGGATGAAAAACTGTTTTTT. Translated, it gives CASSHRDRDEKLFF.

The chain employs TRBV7-3 and TRBJ2-1; TRBD1 agrees at 9 bases. Germline-derived CDR1 and CDR2 are SGHTA and FQGTGA. The CDR3 consists of 14 residues. J lost 8 bases, V lost 5 bases, and 7 bases had no gene match. DNA for the CDR3: TGTGCCAGCAGCGCCTTGGGACAGGGCTATGAGCAGTTCTTC. Its translation is CASSALGQGYEQFF.

V is TRBV5-5 and J is TRBJ1-5; D is unresolved. V lost 2 bases and J 0 bases, leaving 6 bases between the germline ends. This CDR3 is built from 14 residues. Per the germline V gene, CDR1 is SGHKS and CDR2 is YYEKEE (reference sequence). CDR3 in amino acids: CASSLDGSNQPQHF. The CDR3 DNA reads as TGTGCCAGCAGCTTAGACGGTAGCAATCAGCCCCAGCATTTT.

This chain uses TRBV18 with TRBJ1-2; 8 nucleotides match TRBD1. The trim removed 0 bases at V and 6 bases at J, leaving 0 bases unmatched. The CDR3 has 13 amino acids. Germline V gene data show CDR1 as KGHSH and CDR2 as LQKENI. The DNA of the CDR3 is TGTGCCAGCTCACCACCGACAGGGGATGGCTACACCTTC. As protein: CASSPPTGDGYTF.

This clone was found once. The chain uses TRBV5-6 and TRBJ1-2; a weak D match, TRBD1 (5 bases). The germline V gene has CDR1 SGHDT and CDR2 YYEEEE. CDR3 size: 17 residues. V was cut by 0 bases and J by 4 bases, with 19 bases left in between. CDR3 sequence: CASSLVGGGFSPYGYTF. In DNA, the CDR3 is TGTGCCAGCAGCTTGGTGGGGGGTGGTTTCTCCCCCTATGGCTACACCTTC.

The rearrangement links TRBV11-1 to TRBJ1-4; no firm D call. Germline V gene lookup returns CDR1 SGHAT and CDR2 FQDESV (reference sequence). The V end was cut by 5 bases, the J end by 8 bases, with 12 bases between. The CDR3 consists of 13 residues. In nucleotides, the CDR3 is TGTGCCAGCAGCCCCATCGGGCGAGAAAAACTGTTTTTT. Its protein is CASSPIGREKLFF.

The chain couples TRBV7-6 to TRBJ2-1, with D uncertain. V shed 1 base and J shed 0 bases, with 10 bases lying between them. Per the germline V gene, CDR1 is SGHVS and CDR2 is FNYEAQ. The CDR3 spans 16 residues. CDR3 DNA sequence: TGTGCCAGCAGCTTAGTACCCAAGAGCTCCTACAATGAGCAGTTCTTC. Protein: CASSLVPKSSYNEQFF.

This chain uses TRBV21-1 with TRBJ2-7; the D call TRBD1 from the table was never checked on the DNA. TRBV21-1 is shown as a pseudogene. This CDR3 is 16 amino acids long. The CDR3 DNA reads TGTGCCAGCAGCAAAGAGAGGACAGGGGGCTCCTACGAGCAGTACTTC. It translates to CASSKERTGGSYEQYF.

This chain joins TRBV10-3 and TRBJ2-7, with 12 bases lining up with TRBD2. Germline CDR1 and CDR2: ENHRY and SYGVKD. The CDR3 is 14 residues long. V shed 0 bases and J 6 bases; nucleotides not matched to a gene: 0. CDR3 bases: TGTGCCATCAGTGAGTCGGGACTAGCGGGCGAGCAGTACTTC. This encodes CAISESGLAGEQYF.

The CDR3 DNA reads TGTGCCAGGCGGACTAGCGGGGGGAGGGGGCAAGAGACCCAGTACTTC. Translated, it gives CARRTSGGRGQETQYF. V gene TRBV10-3 combines with J gene TRBJ2-5; TRBD2 matches 14 bases. V gave up 10 bases and J gave up 2 bases; unmatched junction bases: 9. Germline V gives CDR1 ENHRY, CDR2 SYGVKD. CDR3 size: 16 residues.

Comments on this clone: Other DNA sequences in this specimen translate into the identical CDR3. The V call is TRBV5-1, the J call TRBJ2-3, with D possibly matching TRBD2 (5 bases). Trimming stripped 4 bases from V and 0 bases from J, with 9 bases between. CDR1 is SGHRS and CDR2 is YFSETQ in the germline V gene. CDR3 length: 14 amino acids. This CDR3 is CASSGGPSTDTQYF. The CDR3 bases are TGCGCCAGCAGCGGCGGGCCGAGCACAGATACGCAGTATTTT.